This passage covers 11 T cell receptor beta chains from one sample sequenced in a study of cytomegalovirus exposure and HLA in healthy donors. The PCR ran on 60 Vbeta and 13 Jbeta primers. Here immunoSEQ multiplex PCR was the method, and the copy in TCRdb shows in-frame clones only, minus some. The sample consists of about 200,000 clones, roughly 90% of them appearing once. Sequenced input: PBMCs. The receptors originated from a woman in her 30s in good health and CMV-seronegative.

The genes are TRBV6-5 and TRBJ2-1, with D hard to call. V was trimmed by 4 bases and J by 5 bases, leaving 12 bases between them. The CDR3 is 14 residues long. From germline, CDR1 is MNHEY and CDR2 SVGAGI. The CDR3 sequence is CASSSLTRNNEQFF. In DNA, the CDR3 is TGTGCCAGCAGTTCTCTCACGAGAAACAATGAGCAGTTCTTC.

The chain has TRBV6-5 and TRBJ2-3, with D possibly TRBD1 on 6 matching bases. With 0 bases removed from V and 2 bases from J, the gap between germline ends came to 12 bases. The CDR3 length is 16 residues. The V gene's germline CDR1 is MNHEY and CDR2 SVGAGI. Here the CDR3 reads CASSYSWGRNTDTQYF. DNA of the CDR3: TGTGCCAGCAGTTACTCATGGGGGCGAAACACAGATACGCAGTATTTT.

The V gene is TRBV28, the J gene TRBJ2-7, with 10 bases fitting TRBD2. Germline values: CDR1 MDHEN, CDR2 SYDVKM. The ends lost 7 bases at V and 2 bases at J; junction bases unmatched: 5. This CDR3 has 14 amino acids. CDR3 nucleotide sequence: TGTGCCAGCACTCTAGCGGGAGCGGCCTACGAGCAGTACTTC. Protein: CASTLAGAAYEQYF.

The chain links TRBV7-2 to TRBJ2-1; possible D gene TRBD1, 6 bases. CDR1 and CDR2 (germline): SGHTA, FQGNSA. The CDR3 is 13 amino acids. The V end was cut by 6 bases, the J end by 0 bases, with 6 bases between. CDR3 bases: TGTGCCAGCAGACAGGGCTCCTACAATGAGCAGTTCTTC. Its protein is CASRQGSYNEQFF.

The J gene is TRBJ1-2, the V gene TRBV5-1; 8 bases map to TRBD1. Per the germline V gene, CDR1 is SGHRS and CDR2 is YFSETQ. Trimming removed 3 bases from V and 5 bases from J; junction bases left unmatched: 6. The CDR3 loop spans 14 amino acids. CDR3 in DNA: TGCGCCAGCAGCTCTGGACAGGGCTTTTATGGCTACACCTTC. This codes for CASSSGQGFYGYTF.

The V and J genes are TRBV7-9 and TRBJ1-1; no clear D gene. V was shortened by 2 bases and J by 7 bases, with 11 bases between the two germline ends. Per the germline V gene, CDR1 is SEHNR and CDR2 is FQNEAQ (reference sequence). The CDR3 loop spans 13 amino acids. The CDR3 nucleotides are TGTGCCAGCAGCTTATCCTTACTCGGTGAAGCTTTCTTT. It yields the protein CASSLSLLGEAFF.

Turning to this clone: The junction and the germline gene differ at one end; a read error may be behind it. The CDR3 nucleotides read TGTGCCAGCAGTTTCAGGGGGGCTAGGTTCGCAGACTTC. It translates to CASSFRGARFADF. The chain couples TRBV28 to TRBJ2-7; possibly TRBD1 for D (7 bases). Germline V gene lookup returns CDR1 MDHEN and CDR2 SYDVKM. The CDR3 length is 13 residues.

The V call is TRBV2, the J call TRBJ2-1; a possible D gene is TRBD1 (5 bases). V lost 6 bases and J lost 8, with 14 bases in between. CDR3 length: 13 residues. Germline V lookup: CDR1 SNHLY, CDR2 FYNNEI. The CDR3 DNA reads as TGTGCCAGCAGCCCGGACACCCGGGATGAGCAGTTCTTC. Amino acids: CASSPDTRDEQFF.

This chain uses TRBV7-9 with TRBJ2-1; TRBD2 matches 10 bases. Trimming took 6 bases from V and 2 from J; bases not matched to a gene: 4. The CDR3 totals 15 residues. Germline values: CDR1 SEHNR, CDR2 FQNEAQ (reference sequence). The CDR3 region is CASSGLAATYNEQFF. CDR3 DNA sequence: TGTGCCAGCAGTGGACTAGCGGCAACCTACAATGAGCAGTTCTTC.

This clone appeared a few times. The chain employs TRBV7-8 and TRBJ2-1; 10 bases match TRBD1. The ends lost 5 bases at V and 4 bases at J; junction bases unmatched: 5. Germline CDR1 is SGHVS and CDR2 is FQNEAQ. This CDR3 comprises 15 residues. The CDR3 DNA follows: TGTGCCAGCAGCCCGACAGGGGGCTTTTACAATGAGCAGTTCTTC. It encodes CASSPTGGFYNEQFF.

This sequence joins TRBV6-1 and TRBJ2-1; a weak D match, TRBD1 (6 bases). CDR1 is MNHNS, CDR2 SASEGT, per germline. The CDR3 contains 16 residues. V lost 4 bases and J 6 bases, leaving 19 bases between the germline ends. The CDR3 loop reads CASSVRWGQLVNEQFF. CDR3 DNA: TGTGCCAGCAGTGTAAGATGGGGGCAGTTGGTCAATGAGCAGTTCTTC.